This T cell receptor (beta chain) was sequenced during a study of breast tumors, draining lymph nodes, adjacent tissues. The study, taken as a whole, reports: Luminal-like breast cancer showed significantly higher tumor–nontumor repertoire similarity than basal-like. Data fit most tumor T cells coming from lymph node, expanding in tumor. Compared with lymph nodes, tumors were less diverse; compared with nontumor tissue, more. Tumor T cell lymph node origin was a supported hypothesis, not proven.

MiXCR, applied by TCRdb to the multiplex PCR reads, yields one record per CDR3 protein. The sample carries 150,000 to 250,000 distinct CDR3 sequences, approximately 31% recorded once. The lymph nodes were axillary draining lymph nodes from breast cancer patients. The CDR3 runs 14 residues. Germline CDR1 is DFQATT and CDR2 is SNEGSKA (reference sequence). V lost 3 bases to trimming and J lost 5 bases, with 14 bases between them. This clonotype has ten or more counts. Its antigen is unknown. The chain uses TRBV20-1 and TRBJ1-5; D is ambiguous. Sequenced sample: axillary lymph node tissue. The sequence was obtained from a female donor with breast cancer. Some clones in this sample may be carry-over from other donors' samples. CDR3 residues: CSASAIAGDQPQHF. CDR3 DNA: TGCAGTGCTAGTGCGATCGCCGGGGATCAGCCCCAGCATTTT.